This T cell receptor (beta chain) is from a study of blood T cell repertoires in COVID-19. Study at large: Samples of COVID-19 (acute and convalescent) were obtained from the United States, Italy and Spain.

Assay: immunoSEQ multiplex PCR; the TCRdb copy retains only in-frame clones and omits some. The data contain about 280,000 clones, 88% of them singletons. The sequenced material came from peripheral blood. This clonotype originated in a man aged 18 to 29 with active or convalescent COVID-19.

The CDR3 coding sequence is TGTGCCAGCAGTTACTCGAACTGGACACCCAATCAGCCCCAGCATTTT. Protein sequence: CASSYSNWTPNQPQHF. The V gene is TRBV6-2 or TRBV6-3, the J gene TRBJ1-5, with D perhaps TRBD1 (5 bases). The CDR3 loop spans 16 amino acids. Trimming took off 0 bases at V and 3 bases at J, with 12 bases between the two ends. Germline lookup yields CDR1 MNHEY and CDR2 SVGEGT.